Shown below are 17 T cell receptor beta chains from a single sample sequenced in a study of cytomegalovirus exposure and HLA in healthy donors. Assay: immunoSEQ multiplex PCR; the TCRdb copy retains only in-frame clones and omits some. Counted here are 100,000 to 150,000 clones, 85% to 95% occurring once; the ten biggest clones make up roughly 1.2%. Sequencing input: PBMCs. These receptors all come from a woman between 18 and 30 years old in good health and CMV-seronegative.

This clone appeared once. CDR3 in amino acids: CASSDSRRPDTQYF. In nucleotides, the CDR3 is TGTGCCAGCAGTGACTCCAGGCGTCCAGATACGCAGTATTTT. The chain joins TRBV2 to TRBJ2-3; no definite D call. V lost 3 bases and J 4 bases, leaving 11 bases between the germline ends. CDR1 is SNHLY and CDR2 is FYNNEI in the germline V gene. The CDR3 is 14 amino acids.

On this clone: This CDR3 is also generated by other DNA sequences in the sample. This chain connects TRBV11-2 to TRBJ2-3, with D possibly matching TRBD2 (7 bases). Germline CDR1 reads SGHAT; CDR2 reads FQNNGV. V dropped 2 bases and J dropped 1 base, with 10 bases sitting between them. The length of the CDR3 is 15 residues. The CDR3 protein is CASSLRGGGTDTQYF. CDR3 bases: TGTGCCAGCAGCTTAAGGGGGGGCGGCACAGATACGCAGTATTTT.

The chain is built from TRBV10-3 and TRBJ1-1; TRBD1 matches 10 bases. Germline CDR1 and CDR2: ENHRY and SYGVKD. Unmatched junction bases numbered 3, after V lost 6 bases and J lost 5 bases. There are 13 residues in the CDR3. The chain's CDR3 is CAIRTGGATEAFF. For the CDR3, the DNA is TGTGCCATCAGGACAGGGGGCGCGACTGAAGCTTTCTTT.

The chain has TRBV11-2 and TRBJ1-1; 10 positions agree with TRBD1. V lost 2 bases and J lost 10; bases outside the gene matches: 4. CDR3 length: 13 residues. Germline assignment: CDR1 SGHAT and CDR2 FQNNGV. The DNA of the CDR3 is TGTGCCAGCAGCTTAACTGACAGGGGGCCAGCTTTCTTT. This gives the protein CASSLTDRGPAFF.

This clone has more than one count but fewer than ten. CDR3 in amino acids: CASSWTGVDYGYTF. CDR3 coding DNA: TGTGCCAGCAGTTGGACAGGGGTAGACTATGGCTACACCTTC. The J gene is TRBJ1-2, the V gene TRBV28, with 9 bases lining up with TRBD1. Germline loops: CDR1 MDHEN, CDR2 SYDVKM. The CDR3 is made up of 14 amino acids. The ends lost 4 bases at V and 3 bases at J; junction bases unmatched: 3.

The V call is TRBV28, the J call TRBJ1-1, with D perhaps TRBD1 (6 bases). The CDR3 loop spans 16 amino acids. V was cut by 6 bases and J by 0 bases, with 17 bases left in between. Germline assignment: CDR1 MDHEN and CDR2 SYDVKM. The DNA of the CDR3 is TGTGCCAGCAGGTCTACAGGGAGGGGTATGAACACTGAAGCTTTCTTT. It codes for CASRSTGRGMNTEAFF.

The chain couples TRBV28 to TRBJ2-7; 7 bases agree with TRBD1. CDR1 is MDHEN, CDR2 SYDVKM, per germline. This CDR3 is built from 14 residues. V lost 5 bases and J lost 5; bases outside the gene matches: 9. This chain's CDR3 is CASSPVNRGHEQYF. The CDR3 DNA sequence: TGTGCCAGCAGTCCCGTGAACAGGGGCCACGAGCAGTACTTC.

The V and J genes are TRBV6-1 and TRBJ1-2; weak D call: TRBD1 (6 bases). Germline V gives CDR1 MNHNS, CDR2 SASEGT. This CDR3 region has 14 residues. V lost 10 bases, J lost 4 bases, and 19 bases lay in between. CDR3 loop: CATQFRGSGYGYTF. The CDR3 DNA reads as TGTGCCACCCAATTCAGGGGTTCTGGCTATGGCTACACCTTC.

The chain has TRBV19 and TRBJ2-1; D perhaps matches TRBD1 (6 bases). This CDR3 contains 12 residues. Trimming removed 8 bases from V and 6 bases from J, with 11 bases in between. In germline, CDR1 is LNHDA, CDR2 SQIVND (reference sequence). The CDR3: CASVTGFNEQFF. CDR3 coding DNA: TGTGCCAGTGTAACAGGGTTCAATGAGCAGTTCTTC. The variable domain in full, completed from reference TRBV19 and TRBJ2-1, reads DGGITQSPKYLFRKEGQNVTLSCEQNLNHDAMYWYRQDPGQGLRLIYYSQIVNDFQKGDIAEGYSVSREKKESFPLTVTSAQKNPTAFYLCASVTGFNEQFFGPGTRLTVL.

The chain joins TRBV4-1 to TRBJ2-2; D is perhaps TRBD2 (6 bases). CDR1 is MGHRA, CDR2 YSYEKL, per germline. CDR3 length: 15 residues. Trimming stripped 1 base from V and 5 bases from J, with 11 bases between. Here the CDR3 DNA reads TGCGCCAGCAGCCAAGTCCTAGCGCTTACCGGGGAGCTGTTTTTT. This sequence encodes CASSQVLALTGELFF.

This clone was seen only once. The chain couples TRBV6-6 to TRBJ2-3, with D maybe TRBD1 (5 bases). Germline V gene lookup returns CDR1 MNHNY and CDR2 SVGAGI (reference sequence). V shed 4 bases and J shed 3 bases, with 11 bases lying between them. This CDR3 region has 14 residues. The CDR3 sequence: CASSFLTGTDTQYF. The CDR3 coding sequence is TGTGCCAGCAGTTTTCTAACAGGTACAGATACGCAGTATTTT.

V is TRBV28 and J is TRBJ2-6; maybe TRBD2 (6 bases). The CDR3 is 17 amino acids. The germline V gene has CDR1 MDHEN and CDR2 SYDVKM. Trimming pared 7 bases from V and 1 base from J, leaving 17 bases between. This chain's CDR3 is CASTTPGEVSGANVLTF. The CDR3 DNA reads TGTGCCAGCACCACACCTGGGGAGGTTTCTGGGGCCAACGTCCTGACTTTC.

This clone was recorded only once. The rearrangement links TRBV5-1 to TRBJ2-4, with 10 bases identical to TRBD1. Trimming took 2 bases from V and 1 from J; bases not matched to a gene: 21. Germline V lookup: CDR1 SGHRS, CDR2 YFSETQ. This CDR3 has 22 residues. The CDR3 nucleotides read TGCGCCAGCAGCTTCTCCGGTGAACCGGGACAGGGGACATTTCTGGCCAAAAACATTCAGTACTTC. Translating gives CASSFSGEPGQGTFLAKNIQYF.

The CDR3 DNA reads as TGTGCCAGCAGCGACGGGGTGGGAGCCGGGGAGCTGTTTTTT. Translated: CASSDGVGAGELFF. The gene calls are TRBV9 and TRBJ2-2; tentatively, D is TRBD2 (5 bases). The V gene lost 3 bases and the J gene lost 6 bases, with 12 bases spanning the gap. Germline V lookup: CDR1 SGDLS, CDR2 YYNGEE. This CDR3 has 14 residues.

The chain uses TRBV28 and TRBJ1-2; TRBD1 is a possible D gene (5 bases). Germline-derived CDR1 and CDR2 are MDHEN and SYDVKM. The CDR3 sequence is 15 residues long. The ends were cut back, 4 bases at V and 4 bases at J, with 16 bases in the middle. This CDR3 is CASSSEGAELYGYTF. The CDR3, as DNA: TGTGCCAGCAGTTCCGAAGGGGCAGAGCTCTATGGCTACACCTTC.

CDR3 residues: CASSLLQGAYNSPLHF. CDR3 nucleotide sequence: TGTGCCAGCAGTTTATTACAGGGAGCATATAATTCACCCCTCCACTTT. This chain connects TRBV27 to TRBJ1-6, with D tentatively TRBD1 (6 bases). The CDR3 contains 16 residues. The germline CDR1 and CDR2 sequences are MNHEY and SMNVEV (reference sequence). Trimming removed 1 base at V and 4 bases at J, with 11 bases between.

This clone was seen a handful of times. The chain carries TRBV10-1 and TRBJ1-1; 11 positions match TRBD1. Germline trimming cut 6 bases from V and 5 bases from J; bases unmatched to any gene: 8. Germline V lookup: CDR1 WNHNN, CDR2 SYGVQD (reference sequence). The CDR3 has 15 amino acids. The CDR3 spells CASRTGQGDLTEAFF. The DNA of the CDR3 is TGCGCCAGCAGAACGGGACAGGGGGATCTGACTGAAGCTTTCTTT.